This T cell receptor (beta chain) was found in a study of identical twins (TCRdb year 2016). Turning to the overall study: TCR alpha and beta repertoires from monozygotic twins, unrelated adults of various ages and cord blood were deep-sequenced to test whether fetal clonotypes persist. To rule out contamination, replicate twin experiments were performed at different times with different library preparation protocols. Paper-wide results and their limitations: Zero-insertion analyses could be partly confounded by invariant T cells such as MAIT and iNKT, though diverse VJ usage argued against such confounding for most clonotypes. Because the same donors could not be followed over many years, conclusions were based on cross-sectional statistical analysis. Compared with coincidental sharing between unrelated individuals, out-of-frame TCR alpha sequences shared between twins had an excess of sequences with low generation probability. Out-of-frame TCR alpha sharing in monozygotic twins was systematically underestimated by recombination models, whereas sharing between unrelated individuals was in agreement with the recombination models. Excess twin sharing in beta out-of-frame sequences was weaker because fewer shared sequences lowered the signal-to-noise ratio. Fewer insertions were carried by abundant cord blood beta clonotypes, a similar but weaker trend appeared in young adult naive repertoires, and no such trend appeared in memory repertoires.

According to the germline V gene (reference sequence), CDR1 reads SSHAT and CDR2 reads FNYEAQ. Spanning cysteine to phenylalanine, the CDR3 consists of 12 amino acids. The read is trimmed to its CDR3 DNA, 36 bases read in frame from base 1. V drops 3 bases and J drops 8 bases, leaving 10 bases in between. The library was produced with 5' RACE. This sample was sequenced with an Illumina HiSeq 2000. A universal primer binding site was introduced by template switching, and a unique molecular identifier was present in the final cDNA, enabling accurate counting of TCR cDNA molecules. Specific primers in the conserved constant-segment region were used to synthesize first-strand cDNA for TCR alpha and beta chains. To control for contamination, every cDNA library carried two barcodes: a SMART-Mk sample barcode plus Illumina barcodes. TruSeq adapter sequences, together with Illumina sample barcodes, were added in two successive PCR steps. Sequencing of the TCR alpha and beta cDNA libraries was done on the Illumina HiSeq platform using custom primers. The authors' pipeline ran thus. Unique molecular identifiers were extracted from raw reads with MiGEC, and CDR3 positions were determined with MiXCR. For each individual, recombination models were inferred using an EM algorithm with the repgenHMM and IGoR tools. The analysis of shared clonotypes was done with the tcR package in R, with sharing normalized by the product of cloneset sizes. Out-of-frame nonproductive sequences were analyzed to study raw recombination free of thymic and clonal selection effects. TCRdb reworked the public reads: Q25 trimming with fastp, MiXCR clone assembly, productive beta chains retained. Rows with one shared CDR3 protein collapse into an entry with the most common genes and DNA. The V and J calls reflect TCRdb's pipeline rather than the authors' work. This sample has hundreds of thousands of distinct CDR3 sequences in its table, and 9% to 15% of those were observed once. Of the sample, about 7% falls within the top ten clones.

This clonotype was seen more than once but under ten times. Its antigen remains undetermined. No much larger clone is present one base from it, and per-base qualities are unavailable. Every donor in the study was a healthy Caucasian. Three pairs of female monozygotic twins, all aged about 18 to 30 years, made up the twin cohort. Positive isolation kits from Invitrogen were used to isolate CD4+ and CD8+ T cell populations. A further study also used this sample, focusing on yellow fever vaccine responses in identical twins. The second study also describes: According to the authors, in identical twins the way T cells responded to vaccination appeared partly convergent and partly personalized. In identical twins, the study followed T cell clones that responded to the vaccine with precision.

The TCR sequence derives from a woman in her late teens or twenties in good health. The chain couples TRBV7-7 to TRBJ2-5; the D region possibly corresponds to TRBD1 (6 bases align). The specimen sequenced was CD8+ T cells sorted from blood. The bases read TGTGCCAGCAGCTTTAAAGGGGGTACCCAGTACTTC. The translation is CASSFKGGTQYF.